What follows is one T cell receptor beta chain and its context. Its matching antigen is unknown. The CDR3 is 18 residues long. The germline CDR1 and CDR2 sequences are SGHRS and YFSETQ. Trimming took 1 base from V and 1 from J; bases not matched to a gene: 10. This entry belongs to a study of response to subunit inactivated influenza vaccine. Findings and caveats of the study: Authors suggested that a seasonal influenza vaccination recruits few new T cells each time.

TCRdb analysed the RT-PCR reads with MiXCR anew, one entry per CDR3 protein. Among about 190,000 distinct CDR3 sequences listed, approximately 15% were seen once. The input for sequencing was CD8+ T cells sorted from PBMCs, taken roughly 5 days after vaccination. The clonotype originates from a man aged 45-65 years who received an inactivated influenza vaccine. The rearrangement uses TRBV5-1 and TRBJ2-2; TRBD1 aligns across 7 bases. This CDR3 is CASSLFATGTENTGELFF. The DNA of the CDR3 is TGCGCCAGCAGCTTGTTTGCCACCGGGACAGAGAACACCGGGGAGCTGTTTTTT.